The 10 T cell receptor beta chains below all came from one sample that was sequenced in a study of blood T cells in healthy people across ages. PCR was performed a second time for roughly 7 to 12 cycles using a sample-barcoded 5' primer and a J-beta primer mix. Each CDR3 protein is one row after TCRdb ran MiXCR on the 5' RACE reads. This repertoire shows 380,000 or so distinct CDR3 sequences, 45% to 60% found once; its top ten account for 51%. The sample was blood. The receptors here all came from a man in his fifties or sixties in good health.

The chain joins TRBV20-1 to TRBJ2-1, with D uncertain. The germline gives CDR1 DFQATT, CDR2 SNEGSKA (reference sequence). The CDR3 runs to 12 residues. V was trimmed by 4 bases and J by 5 bases, leaving 9 bases between them. The CDR3 sequence is CSATPIHNEQFF. CDR3 in DNA: TGCAGTGCTACGCCTATCCACAATGAGCAGTTCTTC.

This clonotype was picked up a small number of times. The chain carries TRBV20-1 and TRBJ2-7, with D possibly matching TRBD1 (6 bases). The CDR3 totals 14 residues. Germline CDR1 is DFQATT and CDR2 is SNEGSKA (reference sequence). V was trimmed by 6 bases and J by 5 bases, leaving 20 bases between them. CDR3 nucleotide sequence: TGCAGTGCCCAGTCACAGGGCTACTACGACGAGCAGTACTTC. It codes for CSAQSQGYYDEQYF.

This sequence joins TRBV5-1 and TRBJ2-1; 12 bases line up with TRBD2. CDR3 length: 16 residues. Per the germline V gene, CDR1 is SGHRS and CDR2 is YFSETQ. V gave up 5 bases and J gave up 4 bases; unmatched junction bases: 7. The CDR3 region is CASRAPTSGSYNEQFF. Written as DNA, the CDR3 is TGCGCCAGCAGAGCCCCGACTAGCGGGAGTTACAATGAGCAGTTCTTC.

The rearrangement uses TRBV13 and TRBJ2-1, with D possibly TRBD2 on 6 matching bases. V lost 0 bases and J 12 bases, leaving 15 bases between the germline ends. Looked up from germline, CDR1 is PRHDT and CDR2 is FYEKMQ (reference sequence). CDR3 length equals 14 residues. The CDR3 region has the DNA TGTGCCAGCAGCTTAGGACTAGCTCCCGTTCGGCAGTTCTTC. Translation: CASSLGLAPVRQFF.

This sequence joins TRBV18 and TRBJ2-3; D uncertain. The CDR3 contains 13 residues. Deletions cut 1 base from V and 2 bases from J, with 4 bases between. Germline V gives CDR1 KGHSH, CDR2 LQKENI. CDR3 amino acids: CASSPRNTDTQYF. As DNA, the CDR3 is TGTGCCAGCTCACCACGTAACACAGATACGCAGTATTTT.

A few counts support this clonotype. The gene calls are TRBV20-1 and TRBJ2-5; D is unclear. The CDR3 has 12 amino acids. CDR1 DFQATT and CDR2 SNEGSKA come from the germline V gene (reference sequence). Trimming took 4 bases from V and 1 from J, leaving 7 bases between them. The CDR3 spells CSAIIFQETQYF. The CDR3 nucleotides are TGCAGTGCTATAATATTCCAAGAGACCCAGTACTTC.

V usage is TRBV4-3 and J usage is TRBJ2-5; 9 bases align to TRBD2. The CDR3 runs 16 residues. V lost 5 bases, J lost 11 bases, and 18 bases stayed unmatched. Germline CDR1 is LGHNA and CDR2 is YSLEER. CDR3 sequence reads: CASSKPAGGPRIEQYF. In nucleotides, the CDR3 is TGCGCCAGCAGCAAACCAGCGGGAGGACCCCGTATTGAGCAGTACTTC.

The V and J genes are TRBV12-3 or TRBV12-4 and TRBJ2-7; 7 positions agree with TRBD2. The CDR3 consists of 13 residues. The junction had 5 bases not matched to a gene; V was cut back by 8 bases and J by 1 base. As DNA, the CDR3 is TGTGCCAGCCGGGGGAGGGGATCCTACGAGCAGTACTTC. It specifies CASRGRGSYEQYF.

This clonotype was seen ten or more times. This chain connects TRBV25-1 to TRBJ2-7; D unclear. The V end was cut by 3 bases, the J end by 2 bases, with 8 bases between. Per the germline V gene, CDR1 is MGHDK and CDR2 is SYGVNS. This CDR3 has 13 residues. CDR3 bases: TGTGCCAGCAGTGACAGGCAAGCCTACGAGCAGTACTTC. This translates into CASSDRQAYEQYF.

Many counts were recorded for this clonotype. This rearrangement joins TRBV29-1 to TRBJ2-7, with D perhaps matching TRBD1 (5 bases). V gave up 8 bases and J gave up 0 bases, with 17 bases separating them. The CDR3 contains 14 residues. CDR1 is SQVTM and CDR2 is ANQGSEA in the germline V gene. CDR3 residues: CSISDSLDSYEQYF. The CDR3 nucleotides read TGCAGCATATCAGACAGCCTAGACTCCTACGAGCAGTACTTC.